The clone carrying this TCR beta chain occurred a few times. What it binds is unknown. With iRepertoire HTBI primers and Arm-PCR of CDR3 regions, TCR beta libraries were built. TCRdb re-called the multiplex PCR reads through MiXCR, storing one row per CDR3 protein. The sample has around 450,000 distinct CDR3 sequences; approximately 21% are singletons. The source of the sample is a study of regulatory T cells in long-lasting Graves disease. V shed 6 bases and J shed 5 bases, with 13 bases lying between them. CDR3 size: 13 residues. From germline, CDR1 is MNHEY and CDR2 SVGEGT. Findings and limits, study-wide: Patients with persistent disease showed a bias toward TRBV28, TRBJ1-2 and TRBJ2-5.

Time point in this sample: persistent/refractory GD, antithyroid drugs over 5 years with positive TRAb. Extracted PBMC RNA gave rise to the TCR library. The source is a female donor with Graves disease. This material consisted of peripheral blood mononuclear cells (PBMCs), taken when the disease was refractory, from a patient treated with antithyroid drugs. V and J are TRBV6-2 or TRBV6-3 and TRBJ2-5, with D possibly being TRBD1 (6 bases). CDR3 residues: CASRFTGMETQYF. Here the CDR3 DNA reads TGTGCCAGCAGGTTTACAGGGATGGAGACCCAGTACTTC.